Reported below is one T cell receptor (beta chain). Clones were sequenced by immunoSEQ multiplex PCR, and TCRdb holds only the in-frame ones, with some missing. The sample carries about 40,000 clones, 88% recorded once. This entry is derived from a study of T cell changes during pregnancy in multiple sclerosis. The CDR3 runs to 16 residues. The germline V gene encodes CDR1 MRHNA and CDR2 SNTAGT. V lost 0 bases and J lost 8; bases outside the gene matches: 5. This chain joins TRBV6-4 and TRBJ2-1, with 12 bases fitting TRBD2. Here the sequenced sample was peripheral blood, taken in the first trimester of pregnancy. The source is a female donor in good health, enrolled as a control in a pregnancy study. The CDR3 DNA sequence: TGTGCCAGCAGTGACTCGGCTAGCGGGGGGGCAGATGAGCAGTTCTTC. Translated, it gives CASSDSASGGADEQFF.